This T cell receptor (beta chain) was captured by sequencing in a study of blood T cell dynamics during melanoma immunotherapy. Method: immunoSEQ multiplex PCR; TCRdb's copy keeps in-frame clones and lacks some. The table includes about 6,300 clones, approximately 85% detected once. Per the germline V gene, CDR1 is DFQATT and CDR2 is SNEGSKA (reference sequence). V was cut by 1 base and J by 6 bases, with 6 bases left in between. CDR3 length equals 11 residues. Sample time point: week 3, after first cycle of checkpoint inhibitor. This receptor was obtained from a human donor with melanoma. The sample here was blood, taken from a patient treated with checkpoint blockade. The chain carries TRBV20-1 and TRBJ1-1; D is unclear. CDR3 sequence: CSARVEPEAFF. The DNA of the CDR3 is TGCAGTGCTAGAGTTGAACCTGAAGCTTTCTTT.